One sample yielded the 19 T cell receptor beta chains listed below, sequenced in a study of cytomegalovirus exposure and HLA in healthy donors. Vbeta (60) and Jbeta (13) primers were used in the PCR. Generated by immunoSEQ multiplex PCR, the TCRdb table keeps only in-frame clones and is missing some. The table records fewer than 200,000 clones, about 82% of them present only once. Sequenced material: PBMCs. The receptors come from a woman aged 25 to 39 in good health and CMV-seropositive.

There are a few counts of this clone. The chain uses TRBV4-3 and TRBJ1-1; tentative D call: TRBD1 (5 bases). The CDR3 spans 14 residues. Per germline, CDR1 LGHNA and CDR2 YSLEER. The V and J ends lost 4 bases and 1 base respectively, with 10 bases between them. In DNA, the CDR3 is TGCGCCAGCAGCCCATCGACAGAGAACACTGAAGCTTTCTTT. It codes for CASSPSTENTEAFF.

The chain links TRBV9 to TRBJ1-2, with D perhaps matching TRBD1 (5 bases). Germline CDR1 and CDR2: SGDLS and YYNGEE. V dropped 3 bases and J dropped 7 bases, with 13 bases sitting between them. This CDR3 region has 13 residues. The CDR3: CASSAGGGSGYTF. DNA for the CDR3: TGTGCCAGCAGCGCCGGGGGGGGAAGTGGCTACACCTTC.

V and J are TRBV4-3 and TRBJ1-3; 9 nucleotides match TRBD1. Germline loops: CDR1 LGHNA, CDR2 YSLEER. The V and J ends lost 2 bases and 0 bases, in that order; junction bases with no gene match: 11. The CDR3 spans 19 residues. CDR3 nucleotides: TGCGCCAGCAGCCAAAGTCCCGGGACAGGGAGCATCTCTGGAAACACCATATATTTT. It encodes CASSQSPGTGSISGNTIYF.

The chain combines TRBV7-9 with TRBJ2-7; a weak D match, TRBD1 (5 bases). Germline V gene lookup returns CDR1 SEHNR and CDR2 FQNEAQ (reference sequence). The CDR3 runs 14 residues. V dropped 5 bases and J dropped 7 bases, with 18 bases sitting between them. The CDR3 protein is CASSPIDSPSEQYF. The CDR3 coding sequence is TGTGCCAGCAGCCCTATCGACAGCCCCTCTGAGCAGTACTTC.

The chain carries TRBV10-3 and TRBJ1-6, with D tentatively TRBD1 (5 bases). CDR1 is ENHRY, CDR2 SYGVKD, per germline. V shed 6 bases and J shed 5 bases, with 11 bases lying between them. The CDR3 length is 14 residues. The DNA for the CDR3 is TGTGCCATCAGACAAGACAGCCATAATTCACCCCTCCACTTT. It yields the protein CAIRQDSHNSPLHF.

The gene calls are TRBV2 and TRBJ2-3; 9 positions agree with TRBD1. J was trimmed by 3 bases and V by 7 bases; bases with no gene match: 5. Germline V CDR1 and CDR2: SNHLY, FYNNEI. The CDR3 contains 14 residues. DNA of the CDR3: TGTGCCAGCACCGGACAGGGGCAAACAGATACGCAGTATTTT. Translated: CASTGQGQTDTQYF.

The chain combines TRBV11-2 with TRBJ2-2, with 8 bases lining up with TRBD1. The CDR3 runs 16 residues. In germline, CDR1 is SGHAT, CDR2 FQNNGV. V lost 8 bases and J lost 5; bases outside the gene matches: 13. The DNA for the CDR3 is TGTGCCAGCCACCCAGGGGGCCGAGATTATACCGGGGAGCTGTTTTTT. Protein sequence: CASHPGGRDYTGELFF.

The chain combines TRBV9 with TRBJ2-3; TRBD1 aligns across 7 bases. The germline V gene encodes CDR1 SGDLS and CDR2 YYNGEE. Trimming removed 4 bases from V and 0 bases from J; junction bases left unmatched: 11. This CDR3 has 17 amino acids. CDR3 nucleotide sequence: TGTGCCAGCAGCACATTTTCGACAGGGTCAAGCACAGATACGCAGTATTTT. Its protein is CASSTFSTGSSTDTQYF. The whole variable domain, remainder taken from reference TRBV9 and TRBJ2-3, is DSGVTQTPKHLITATGQRVTLRCSPRSGDLSVYWYQQSLDQGLQFLIQYYNGEERAKGNILERFSAQQFPDLHSELNLSSLELGDSALYFCASSTFSTGSSTDTQYFGPGTRLTVL.

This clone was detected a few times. CDR3 sequence (DNA): TGTGCCAGCAGTGAAAGATCTAGCGGGGGGGTCAAGACCCAGTACTTC. Translation: CASSERSSGGVKTQYF. The rearrangement links TRBV2 to TRBJ2-5; 12 nucleotides agree with TRBD2. Trimming removed 2 bases from V and 6 bases from J; junction bases left unmatched: 7. The CDR3 is 16 amino acids. Germline assignment: CDR1 SNHLY and CDR2 FYNNEI.

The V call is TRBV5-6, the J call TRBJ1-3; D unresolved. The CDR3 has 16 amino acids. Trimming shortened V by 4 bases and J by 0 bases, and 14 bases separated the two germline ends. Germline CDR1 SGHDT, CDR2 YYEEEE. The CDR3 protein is CASSPLEAISGNTIYF. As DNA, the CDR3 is TGTGCCAGCAGCCCTCTGGAGGCCATCTCTGGAAACACCATATATTTT.

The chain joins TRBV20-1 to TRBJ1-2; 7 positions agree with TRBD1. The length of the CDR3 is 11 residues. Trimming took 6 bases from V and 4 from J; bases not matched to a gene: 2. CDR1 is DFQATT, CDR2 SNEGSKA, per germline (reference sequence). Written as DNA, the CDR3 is TGCAGTGCGGGGACAGTCTATGGCTACACCTTC. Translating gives CSAGTVYGYTF.

The CDR3 DNA sequence: TGTGCCAGCAGCCTCGTCCAACGATACAGGGTTGACACTGAAGCTTTCTTT. Translation gives CASSLVQRYRVDTEAFF. J is TRBJ1-1 and V is TRBV11-2, with a tentative D call TRBD1 (6 bases). The V end was cut by 5 bases, the J end by 3 bases, with 22 bases between. CDR3 size: 17 residues. In germline, CDR1 is SGHAT, CDR2 FQNNGV.

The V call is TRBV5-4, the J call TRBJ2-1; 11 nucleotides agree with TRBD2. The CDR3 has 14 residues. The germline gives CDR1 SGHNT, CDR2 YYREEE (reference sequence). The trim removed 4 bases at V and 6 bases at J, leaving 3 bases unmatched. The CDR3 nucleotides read TGTGCCAGCAGCGTGGGGACTAGCGGCAATGAGCAGTTCTTC. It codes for CASSVGTSGNEQFF.

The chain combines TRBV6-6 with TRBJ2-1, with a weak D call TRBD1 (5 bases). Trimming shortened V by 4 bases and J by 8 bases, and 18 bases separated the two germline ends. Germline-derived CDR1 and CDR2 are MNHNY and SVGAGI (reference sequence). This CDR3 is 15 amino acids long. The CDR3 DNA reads TGTGCCAGCAGTTCTAAGGGGCATCCCACATATGAGCAGTTCTTC. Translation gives CASSSKGHPTYEQFF.

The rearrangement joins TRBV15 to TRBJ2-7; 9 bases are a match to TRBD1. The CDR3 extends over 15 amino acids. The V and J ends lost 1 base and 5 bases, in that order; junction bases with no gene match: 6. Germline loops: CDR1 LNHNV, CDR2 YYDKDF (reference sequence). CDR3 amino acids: CATSRGQGEFDEQYF. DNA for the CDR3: TGTGCCACCAGCAGAGGACAGGGGGAGTTTGACGAGCAGTACTTC.

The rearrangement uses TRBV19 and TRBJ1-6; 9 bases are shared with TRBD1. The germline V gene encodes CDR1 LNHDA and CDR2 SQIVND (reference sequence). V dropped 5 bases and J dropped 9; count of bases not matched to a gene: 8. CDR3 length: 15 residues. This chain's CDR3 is CASSPGTGIASPLHF. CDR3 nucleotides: TGTGCCAGTAGTCCCGGGACAGGGATCGCTTCACCCCTCCACTTT. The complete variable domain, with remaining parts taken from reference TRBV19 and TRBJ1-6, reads DGGITQSPKYLFRKEGQNVTLSCEQNLNHDAMYWYRQDPGQGLRLIYYSQIVNDFQKGDIAEGYSVSREKKESFPLTVTSAQKNPTAFYLCASSPGTGIASPLHFGNGTRLTVT.

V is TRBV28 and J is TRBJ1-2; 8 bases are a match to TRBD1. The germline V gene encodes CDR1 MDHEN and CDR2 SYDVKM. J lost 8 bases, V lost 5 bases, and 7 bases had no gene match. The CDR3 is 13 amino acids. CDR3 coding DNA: TGTGCCAGCAGTGGTGACAGGGGCTCAGGCTACACCTTC. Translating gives CASSGDRGSGYTF.

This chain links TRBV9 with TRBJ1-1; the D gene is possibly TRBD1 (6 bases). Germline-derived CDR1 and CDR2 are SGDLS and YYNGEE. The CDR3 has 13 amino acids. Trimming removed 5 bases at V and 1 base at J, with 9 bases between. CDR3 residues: CASSLQGNTEAFF. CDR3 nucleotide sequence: TGTGCCAGCAGTTTACAGGGGAACACTGAAGCTTTCTTT. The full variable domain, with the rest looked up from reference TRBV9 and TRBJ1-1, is DSGVTQTPKHLITATGQRVTLRCSPRSGDLSVYWYQQSLDQGLQFLIQYYNGEERAKGNILERFSAQQFPDLHSELNLSSLELGDSALYFCASSLQGNTEAFFGQGTRLTVV.

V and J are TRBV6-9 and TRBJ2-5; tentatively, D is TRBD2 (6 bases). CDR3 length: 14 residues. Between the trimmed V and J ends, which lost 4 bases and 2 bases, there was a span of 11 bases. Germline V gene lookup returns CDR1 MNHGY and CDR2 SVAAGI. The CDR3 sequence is CASSSGRVQETQYF. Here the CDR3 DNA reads TGTGCCAGCAGTTCCGGGAGAGTGCAAGAGACCCAGTACTTC.